This passage covers 21 T cell receptor beta chains from one sample sequenced in a study of post-analysis software for immune sequencing data. Study findings and constraints: When patients were compared with controls, 4 or 5 TRBV segments were more frequent, TRBV5-6, TRBV5-1 and TRBV20-1 among them.

These receptors' targets are unknown. Prepared TCR beta cDNA libraries contained unique molecular identifiers. A single record per CDR3 protein comes from TCRdb applying MiXCR to the PCR reads. Seen here are 450,000 to 700,000 distinct CDR3 sequences, roughly 45% observed once, and the top ten hold 1.7%. Sequences were obtained from blood. The source is a girl between 5 and 17 years old with multiple sclerosis.

The chain recombines TRBV29-1 with TRBJ2-4; D gene uncertain. The DNA matches TRBJ2-7 better at its end, which makes the J call doubtful. Germline CDR1 reads SQVTM; CDR2 reads ANQGSEA. This CDR3 has 13 amino acids. The CDR3 region is CSVKRLYAVEQYF. CDR3 DNA sequence: TGCAGCGTTAAAAGACTCTACGCGGTCGAGCAGTACTTC.

In this sample, this clonotype turned up a few times. This rearrangement joins TRBV12-3 or TRBV12-4 to TRBJ2-4; 10 nucleotides align to TRBD1. This CDR3 spans 15 amino acids. V lost 3 bases and J lost 4; bases outside the gene matches: 3. CDR3 nucleotide sequence: TGTGCCAGCAGTTTTGGGGGACAGGGGAAAAACATTCAGTACTTC. This encodes CASSFGGQGKNIQYF.

V usage is TRBV7-2 and J usage is TRBJ2-1; the match to TRBD1 covers 7 bases. This CDR3 contains 15 residues. The trim removed 5 bases at V and 8 bases at J, leaving 12 bases unmatched. CDR1 and CDR2 (germline): SGHTA, FQGNSA. CDR3: CASSQRGQGVDEQFF. CDR3 bases: TGTGCCAGCAGCCAGAGGGGGCAGGGTGTCGATGAGCAGTTCTTC.

At least ten counts were recorded for this clonotype. One end of the junction does not line up with germline, which may come from a read error. The genes are TRBV5-1 and TRBJ2-7, with TRBD1 matching over 9 bases. Germline CDR1 reads SGHRS; CDR2 reads YFSETQ. The CDR3 has 14 residues. The CDR3 DNA reads as TGTGCCAGCAGCTTAGTGGGACAGGGCTACGAGCAGTACTTC. Encoded protein: CASSLVGQGYEQYF.

The chain combines TRBV6-5 with TRBJ1-5; no clear D. The CDR3 runs to 16 residues. Trimming stripped 2 bases from V and 7 bases from J, with 18 bases between. The germline gives CDR1 MNHEY, CDR2 SVGAGI. The CDR3 spells CASSYQRTPANQPQHF. Written as DNA, the CDR3 is TGTGCCAGCAGTTACCAAAGGACTCCTGCCAACCAGCCCCAGCATTTT.

A single count supports this clonotype. This chain joins TRBV5-1 and TRBJ1-4, with a tentative D call TRBD1 (6 bases). This CDR3 has 15 amino acids. V lost 0 bases to trimming and J lost 6 bases, with 12 bases between them. Per the germline V gene, CDR1 is SGHRS and CDR2 is YFSETQ. CDR3 DNA sequence: TGCGCCAGCAGCTTGGTCAGGGGACTATATGAAAAACTGTTTTTT. It translates to CASSLVRGLYEKLFF.

V and J are TRBV6-1 and TRBJ1-2; possibly TRBD1 for D (6 bases). The CDR3 runs 15 residues. V shed 3 bases and J shed 5 bases, with 16 bases lying between them. Germline lookup yields CDR1 MNHNS and CDR2 SASEGT. Here the CDR3 reads CASSDYGTKGYGYTF. Written as DNA, the CDR3 is TGTGCCAGCAGTGATTACGGGACAAAGGGATATGGCTACACCTTC.

This clonotype was observed a handful of times. The J gene is TRBJ2-5, the V gene TRBV7-6, with TRBD2 matching 15 bases. The germline gives CDR1 SGHVS, CDR2 FNYEAQ. This CDR3 has 16 amino acids. V lost 5 bases and J lost 4; bases outside the gene matches: 5. The CDR3 region has the DNA TGTGCCAGCAGCGGAAGGACTAGCGGGGGGGCAGAGACCCAGTACTTC. It codes for CASSGRTSGGAETQYF.

This clonotype was seen a handful of times. This chain joins TRBV12-3 or TRBV12-4 and TRBJ2-7, with TRBD1 identical over 7 bases. V shed 5 bases and J 6 bases; nucleotides not matched to a gene: 4. The CDR3 length is 12 residues. CDR3 in amino acids: CASSNRGSEQYF. DNA for the CDR3: TGTGCCAGCAGTAACAGGGGAAGCGAGCAGTACTTC.

This clonotype was detected only a few times. This rearrangement joins TRBV5-1 to TRBJ2-5; 12 bases fit TRBD1. With 0 bases clipped from V and 5 bases from J, the junction kept 5 bases outside the gene matches. From germline, CDR1 is SGHRS and CDR2 YFSETQ. The CDR3 totals 16 residues. Here the CDR3 reads CASSLEGQGAWETQYF. The CDR3 DNA reads as TGCGCCAGCAGCTTGGAGGGACAGGGGGCCTGGGAGACCCAGTACTTC.

The chain combines TRBV12-3 or TRBV12-4 with TRBJ1-2; 9 bases line up with TRBD1. The CDR3 loop spans 17 amino acids. V dropped 11 bases and J dropped 4; count of bases not matched to a gene: 20. The CDR3 sequence is CAGGLYRLGQGFYGYTF. The CDR3 coding sequence is TGTGCCGGCGGGTTATACCGTTTGGGACAGGGATTCTATGGCTACACCTTC.

The chain couples TRBV29-1 to TRBJ1-5, with 7 bases aligning to TRBD1. The CDR3 totals 14 residues. Per the germline V gene, CDR1 is SQVTM and CDR2 is ANQGSEA. The V and J ends lost 4 bases and 4 bases, in that order; junction bases with no gene match: 7. The CDR3 DNA reads as TGCAGCGTTGTGCTTGACAGGGAGAATCAGCCCCAGCATTTT. It translates to CSVVLDRENQPQHF.

The chain employs TRBV27 and TRBJ2-3, with 8 bases lining up with TRBD1. The V gene end was trimmed by 5 bases and the J gene end by 1 base; junction bases not matched to a gene: 5. Germline CDR1 and CDR2: MNHEY and SMNVEV (reference sequence). The CDR3 runs to 15 residues. CDR3 protein: CASSTRTGRTDTQYF. DNA for the CDR3: TGTGCCAGCAGTACCCGGACAGGGCGCACAGATACGCAGTATTTT.

This clonotype was counted a few times. The chain is built from TRBV29-1 and TRBJ2-1, with TRBD2 matching over 15 bases. After removal of 4 bases from V and 8 bases from J, the junction contained 0 bases not matched to a gene. Germline V CDR1 and CDR2: SQVTM, ANQGSEA. The CDR3 length is 13 residues. The CDR3 sequence is CSVGTSGGDEQFF. In nucleotides, the CDR3 is TGCAGCGTTGGGACTAGCGGGGGGGATGAGCAGTTCTTC.

The chain employs TRBV10-3 and TRBJ1-4; D is ambiguous. The CDR3 contains 13 residues. Germline CDR1 and CDR2: ENHRY and SYGVKD. The CDR3 sequence: CAATDLENEKLFF. CDR3 coding DNA: TGTGCTGCCACGGACTTAGAAAATGAAAAACTGTTTTTT.

The chain carries TRBV10-3 and TRBJ1-2; 7 nucleotides agree with TRBD1. Germline V CDR1 and CDR2: ENHRY, SYGVKD. V trimming: 6 bases; J trimming: 6 bases; junction bases outside the gene matches: 10. This CDR3 has 14 amino acids. The CDR3 DNA reads TGTGCCATCAGCTCTACAGGGGTATCGGATGGCTACACCTTC. It specifies CAISSTGVSDGYTF.

This chain's CDR3 is CASSVSVYEQYF. DNA of the CDR3: TGTGCCAGCAGTGTCTCGGTCTACGAGCAGTACTTC. The rearrangement uses TRBV25-1 and TRBJ2-7; D remains unclear. The ends were cut back, 4 bases at V and 3 bases at J, with 7 bases in the middle. CDR1 is MGHDK, CDR2 SYGVNS, per germline. This CDR3 is built from 12 residues.

The chain joins TRBV7-8 to TRBJ2-7; TRBD1 is a possible D gene (7 bases). The CDR3 extends over 17 amino acids. Germline values: CDR1 SGHVS, CDR2 FQNEAQ. The germline V and J ends were trimmed by 1 base and 5 bases, with 21 bases remaining between them. The CDR3 DNA reads TGTGCCAGCAGCTTAGAGGGGGCCGCTGCGGGGCAGGACGAGCAGTACTTC. Protein: CASSLEGAAAGQDEQYF.

This clonotype was found a few times. The gene calls are TRBV5-8 and TRBJ2-3; TRBD2 is a possible D gene (6 bases). This CDR3 has 15 residues. V was pared by 1 base and J by 5 bases, with 14 bases between. Germline CDR1 and CDR2: SGHTS and YDEGEE. CDR3 region: CASSLRLARRDTQYF. In DNA, the CDR3 is TGTGCCAGCAGCTTGAGGCTAGCGAGGCGAGATACGCAGTATTTT. The whole variable domain, remainder taken from reference TRBV5-8 and TRBJ2-3, is EAGVTQSPTHLIKTRGQQATLRCSPISGHTSVYWYQQALGLGLQFLLWYDEGEERNRGNFPPRFSGRQFPNYSSELNVNALELEDSALYLCASSLRLARRDTQYFGPGTRLTVL.

This clonotype was observed a handful of times. This sequence joins TRBV4-1 and TRBJ2-3; D may be TRBD1 (6 bases). CDR1 is MGHRA and CDR2 is YSYEKL in the germline V gene. CDR3 length equals 15 residues. V was cut by 7 bases and J by 3 bases, with 17 bases left in between. Here the CDR3 reads CASNQGNRMTDTQYF. CDR3 bases: TGCGCCAGCAACCAGGGGAACCGGATGACAGATACGCAGTATTTT.

The CDR3 loop reads CSVLTGLYEQYF. The CDR3 DNA sequence: TGCAGCGTTCTAACAGGGTTGTACGAGCAGTACTTC. The chain combines TRBV29-1 with TRBJ2-4; weak D call: TRBD1 (6 bases). The J call may be incorrect, as the DNA end agrees better with TRBJ2-7. The germline gives CDR1 SQVTM, CDR2 ANQGSEA. The CDR3 is 12 residues long.